This T cell receptor beta chain was retrieved from a study of cytomegalovirus exposure and HLA in healthy donors. Worth noting for this clone: Its antigen is currently unknown.

Primers for the PCR totalled 60 Vbeta and 13 Jbeta. Using immunoSEQ multiplex PCR, the repertoire was profiled, and TCRdb retains in-frame clones only, with some absent. Its table lists 100,000 or so clones. General study findings and limits: HLA allele associations emerged for around 15,000 TCR beta sequences in a later analysis, at 0.05 false discovery rate. The authors listed 164 TCR beta chains as cytomegalovirus-associated. Some V segments, TRBV6-2 and TRBV6-3 among them, were indistinguishable and were therefore excluded. TCR association rates varied by HLA locus in a later analysis, with DRB1 highest and HLA-C lowest.

With 5 bases clipped from V and 4 bases from J, the junction kept 7 bases outside the gene matches. The CDR3 length is 15 residues. Germline CDR1 and CDR2: SGHTA and FQGNSA. This TCR was recovered from a man aged 50-59 years in good health and CMV-seronegative. Sequencing was performed on PBMCs. The chain has TRBV7-2 and TRBJ1-5; 8 bases match TRBD1. CDR3 nucleotides: TGTGCCAGCAGCGCAGACCACAGGGGGAATCAGCCCCAGCATTTT. Residues: CASSADHRGNQPQHF.